This T cell receptor beta chain originates from a study of blood T cell repertoires in COVID-19. The CDR3 is 15 residues long. J gave up 9 bases and V 1 base, and 6 bases lay outside the gene matches. Germline CDR1 and CDR2: SGHTA and FQGNSA. In the original processing: Reference gene primer amplification gave estimated nucleated cell counts. Assay used: immunoSEQ multiplex PCR; TCRdb lists only in-frame clones, some missing. V, J and clone size are those of that table, while D and trimming were read from the DNA. The table lists under 200,000 clones, about 90% of them singletons. Sequences were obtained from peripheral blood. This chain uses TRBV7-2 with TRBJ1-3; 10 bases align to TRBD1. This TCR came from a man aged 40-49 years with active or convalescent COVID-19. The CDR3 nucleotides are TGTGCCAGCAGCTTAGGACAGGGGGCCGGGGGCACCATATATTTT. Protein product: CASSLGQGAGGTIYF.